The 17 T cell receptor beta chains listed next were all sequenced from one sample in a study of beta chain features in type 1 diabetes. Findings and caveats of the study: Type 1 diabetes patients had moderately but significantly shorter TCRB CDR3s in all four CD4+ subsets.

Of the isolated RNA, all was reverse transcribed, and so the sequenced material was expressed TCRB transcripts. Sequencing used immunoSEQ multiplex PCR; TCRdb keeps in-frame clones, though not all of them. The profile shows hundreds of thousands of clones, 13% of them singletons. Their specific antigens are unknown. Sequencing input: naive CD4+ T cells from blood. The receptor source for this set is a man younger than 35 with type 1 diabetes.

The rearrangement uses TRBV27 and TRBJ2-5; D ambiguous. TRBJ2-7 matches the DNA end more closely, so the J call is doubtful. The CDR3 is 15 amino acids. CDR1 is MNHEY, CDR2 SMNVEV, per germline (reference sequence). CDR3 bases: TGTGCCAGCAGTTTATCAGGGTTCGAAGGCTACGAGCAGTACTTC. This encodes CASSLSGFEGYEQYF.

The V gene is TRBV27, the J gene TRBJ2-3; D remains ambiguous. Germline V gives CDR1 MNHEY, CDR2 SMNVEV (reference sequence). Trimming removed 6 bases at V and 0 bases at J, with 13 bases between. The CDR3 totals 15 residues. CDR3 amino acids: CASSLGRTSTDTQYF. Here the CDR3 DNA reads TGTGCCAGCAGCCTCGGGCGTACTAGCACAGATACGCAGTATTTT.

The chain combines TRBV18 with TRBJ2-1; TRBD2 agrees at 12 bases. Unmatched junction bases numbered 7, after V lost 4 bases and J lost 3 bases. The germline CDR1 and CDR2 sequences are KGHSH and LQKENI. There are 17 residues in the CDR3. The CDR3 loop is CASSLPPGLAGYNEQFF. Written as DNA, the CDR3 is TGTGCCAGCTCACTGCCACCGGGACTAGCGGGCTACAATGAGCAGTTCTTC. Together with reference TRBV18 and TRBJ2-1, the CDR3 gives the full variable domain: NAGVMQNPRHLVRRRGQEARLRCSPMKGHSHVYWYRQLPEEGLKFMVYLQKENIIDESGMPKERFSAEFPKEGPSILRIQQVVRGDSAAYFCASSLPPGLAGYNEQFFGPGTRLTVL.

The chain is built from TRBV9 and TRBJ2-2; weak D call: TRBD2 (5 bases). CDR3 length: 15 amino acids. Trimming shortened V by 2 bases and J by 2 bases, and 10 bases separated the two germline ends. CDR1 is SGDLS, CDR2 YYNGEE, per germline. Here the CDR3 reads CASSVGDYNTGELFF. The CDR3 bases are TGTGCCAGCAGCGTCGGAGACTACAACACCGGGGAGCTGTTTTTT.

The gene calls are TRBV19 and TRBJ2-7; either TRBD1 or TRBD2 may fit D (5 bases each). V dropped 5 bases and J dropped 2 bases, with 13 bases sitting between them. The CDR3 length is 14 residues. Germline V lookup: CDR1 LNHDA, CDR2 SQIVND (reference sequence). Written as DNA, the CDR3 is TGTGCCAGTAGTTCCGTGAGGGGAGCCTACGAGCAGTACTTC. This encodes CASSSVRGAYEQYF.

The chain employs TRBV6-6 and TRBJ2-1; 7 positions match TRBD1. Germline V CDR1 and CDR2: MNHNY, SVGAGI (reference sequence). After removal of 6 bases from V and 5 bases from J, the junction contained 13 bases not matched to a gene. The CDR3 loop spans 16 amino acids. CDR3 sequence (DNA): TGTGCCAGCAGCCAGCCCCCGGACAGGTCAAACAATGAGCAGTTCTTC. The encoded protein is CASSQPPDRSNNEQFF.

This clone occurred a few times. In DNA form, the CDR3 reads TGCGCCAGCAGCTTGCCCGGGGAGCTGTTTTTT. Translated: CASSLPGELFF. The rearrangement joins TRBV5-1 to TRBJ2-2; no clear D gene. The germline V gene encodes CDR1 SGHRS and CDR2 YFSETQ. This CDR3 spans 11 amino acids. V was shortened by 1 base and J by 6 bases, with 1 base between the two germline ends.

The sample holds a few counts of this clone. V and J are TRBV6-6 and TRBJ2-3; TRBD1 matches at 9 bases. V was pared by 6 bases and J by 1 base, with 5 bases of the junction left unmatched. Germline V gene sequence: CDR1 MNHNY, CDR2 SVGAGI (reference sequence). CDR3 size: 15 residues. CDR3 bases: TGTGCCAGCAGCTCCCGGGACAGGGGCACAGATACGCAGTATTTT. Protein sequence: CASSSRDRGTDTQYF.

The chain couples TRBV7-6 to TRBJ2-3, with 11 bases lining up with TRBD2. The CDR3 is 15 residues long. V lost 7 bases and J lost 5; bases outside the gene matches: 8. Germline V gene sequence: CDR1 SGHVS, CDR2 FNYEAQ. CDR3 nucleotides: TGTGCCAGCAACTCTTTAGCGGGGGGGAGAGATACGCAGTATTTT. This gives the protein CASNSLAGGRDTQYF.

The V gene is TRBV5-1, the J gene TRBJ2-7, with D possibly matching TRBD1 (5 bases). The V and J ends lost 4 bases and 1 base respectively, with 18 bases between them. This CDR3 is built from 16 residues. Germline V gives CDR1 SGHRS, CDR2 YFSETQ. In nucleotides, the CDR3 is TGCGCCAGCAGCCCAGGAGACAGTCGGCTGTCCTACGAGCAGTACTTC. Its protein product is CASSPGDSRLSYEQYF. The entire variable domain, with the rest obtained from reference TRBV5-1 and TRBJ2-7, is as follows: KAGVTQTPRYLIKTRGQQVTLSCSPISGHRSVSWYQQTPGQGLQFLFEYFSETQRNKGNFPGRFSGRQFSNSRSEMNVSTLELGDSALYLCASSPGDSRLSYEQYFGPGTRLTVT.

This chain uses TRBV30 with TRBJ2-2; weak D call: TRBD1 (7 bases). The CDR3 covers 14 residues. Deletions cut 4 bases from V and 1 base from J, with 10 bases between. Germline CDR1 reads GTSNPN; CDR2 reads SVGIG (reference sequence). The CDR3 sequence is CAWTRGENTGELFF. CDR3 nucleotide sequence: TGTGCCTGGACCAGGGGGGAGAACACCGGGGAGCTGTTTTTT.

The chain uses TRBV11-2 and TRBJ1-5; D is ambiguous. The ends were cut back, 0 bases at V and 2 bases at J, with 8 bases in the middle. CDR3 length equals 15 residues. Germline CDR1 is SGHAT and CDR2 is FQNNGV. This CDR3 is CASSLDLAGNQPQHF. In nucleotides, the CDR3 is TGTGCCAGCAGCTTAGATCTTGCTGGCAATCAGCCCCAGCATTTT.

This clone was picked up a small number of times. The V gene is TRBV5-4, the J gene TRBJ2-5; tentative D call: TRBD2 (5 bases). Germline CDR1 reads SGHNT; CDR2 reads YYREEE (reference sequence). V was clipped by 4 bases and J by 0 bases, with 10 bases between them. This CDR3 spans 14 amino acids. In DNA form, the CDR3 reads TGTGCCAGCAGCACAGCGGAGTACCAAGAGACCCAGTACTTC. Its translation is CASSTAEYQETQYF.

The rearrangement links TRBV14 to TRBJ2-3; 9 positions agree with TRBD2. V lost 1 base to trimming and J lost 6 bases; unmatched junction nucleotides: 5. The CDR3 spans 15 residues. Per germline, CDR1 SGHDN and CDR2 FVKESK. Written as DNA, the CDR3 is TGTGCCAGCAGCCAAGTTAGCGGGGGTTCTGATACGCAGTATTTT. Its translation is CASSQVSGGSDTQYF.

A few counts support this clone. The chain employs TRBV6-1 and TRBJ1-2, with 7 positions matching TRBD1. Germline values: CDR1 MNHNS, CDR2 SASEGT. CDR3 length: 11 residues. Losses at the gene ends were 11 bases for V and 5 bases for J; bases not matched to a gene: 5. The CDR3 nucleotides read TGTGCCCTCGAGACAGGGTATGGCTACACCTTC. Encoded protein: CALETGYGYTF.

The chain couples TRBV30 to TRBJ1-1; no firm D call. The V gene's germline CDR1 is GTSNPN and CDR2 SVGIG (reference sequence). The CDR3 covers 14 residues. Trimming pared 1 base from V and 5 bases from J, leaving 14 bases between. The CDR3 loop reads CAWSALFAGTEAFF. The CDR3 DNA sequence: TGTGCCTGGAGTGCACTGTTTGCGGGTACTGAAGCTTTCTTT.

This clone turned up a few times. The chain couples TRBV5-1 to TRBJ1-1; TRBD1 matches 7 bases. V dropped 2 bases and J dropped 8; count of bases not matched to a gene: 6. CDR1 SGHRS and CDR2 YFSETQ come from the germline V gene. CDR3 length: 13 residues. CDR3 coding DNA: TGCGCCAGCAGCTTCCGACAGGGAGAAGAAGCTTTCTTT. Translating gives CASSFRQGEEAFF.